Listed here are 24 T cell receptor beta chains from one sample, sequenced in a study of blood T cell repertoires in COVID-19. TCRdb's copy holds only in-frame clones and misses some; the assay was immunoSEQ multiplex PCR. The sample holds approximately 140,000 clones, about nine tenths seen once. The sequencing sample was made of peripheral blood. These receptors were collected from an elderly man with acute or convalescent COVID-19.

The chain recombines TRBV24-1 with TRBJ2-2; TRBD1 is a possible D gene (6 bases). The CDR3 contains 17 residues. V gave up 1 base and J gave up 1 base, with 12 bases separating them. Germline-derived CDR1 and CDR2 are KGHDR and SFDVKD. CDR3 sequence (DNA): TGTGCCACCAGTGATTTTGGCCGCAGGGGGAACACCGGGGAGCTGTTTTTT. Its translation is CATSDFGRRGNTGELFF.

The chain couples TRBV6-6 to TRBJ1-2; 9 bases are shared with TRBD1. Unmatched junction bases numbered 10, after V lost 9 bases and J lost 8 bases. The germline V gene has CDR1 MNHNY and CDR2 SVGAGI (reference sequence). CDR3 size: 13 residues. Here the CDR3 reads CASATPGQGGYTF. CDR3 sequence (DNA): TGTGCCAGTGCGACTCCGGGACAGGGAGGCTACACCTTC.

V and J are TRBV5-8 and TRBJ1-1, with D unclear. The V gene's germline CDR1 is SGHTS and CDR2 YDEGEE. This CDR3 region has 15 residues. Trimming removed 0 bases from V and 0 bases from J, with 9 bases in between. CDR3 residues: CASSLVPTMNTEAFF. As DNA, the CDR3 is TGTGCCAGCAGCTTGGTCCCTACTATGAACACTGAAGCTTTCTTT.

The chain joins TRBV3-1 (or the pseudogene TRBV3-2) to TRBJ2-4; D may be TRBD1 (6 bases). Trimming pared 6 bases from V and 2 bases from J, leaving 11 bases between. In germline, CDR1 is LGHDT, CDR2 YNNKEL (reference sequence). The CDR3 loop spans 14 amino acids. The CDR3 DNA reads TGTGCCAGCAGGGACAGCATATCCAAAAACATTCAGTACTTC. Protein sequence: CASRDSISKNIQYF.

This clone was seen more than once but under ten times. The rearrangement uses TRBV5-1 and TRBJ2-3, with TRBD2 as a possible D gene (6 bases). Germline-derived CDR1 and CDR2 are SGHRS and YFSETQ. V dropped 0 bases and J dropped 5 bases, with 13 bases sitting between them. This CDR3 is 15 amino acids long. In DNA, the CDR3 is TGCGCCAGCAGCTTGGCGGTGGGAGCGGGAGATACGCAGTATTTT. Its translation is CASSLAVGAGDTQYF.

For the CDR3, the DNA is TGTGCCAGCACCCAAACTAGCGGGGGCCAGTTGGAGCAGTACTTC. This translates into CASTQTSGGQLEQYF. This rearrangement joins TRBV6-5 to TRBJ2-7; 11 nucleotides agree with TRBD2. The CDR3 totals 15 residues. Trimming removed 7 bases from V and 7 bases from J; junction bases left unmatched: 12. CDR1 and CDR2 (germline): MNHEY, SVGAGI.

This clone occurred once. This chain uses TRBV29-1 with TRBJ2-3, with D perhaps TRBD1 (6 bases). Germline V gene data show CDR1 as SQVTM and CDR2 as ANQGSEA. The CDR3 covers 11 residues. V shed 7 bases and J shed 5 bases, with 10 bases lying between them. For the CDR3, the DNA is TGCAGCGCCACCAGGGGAGATACGCAGTATTTT. Its translation is CSATRGDTQYF.

This rearrangement joins TRBV18 to TRBJ2-7; D is unclear. This CDR3 region has 15 residues. Germline-derived CDR1 and CDR2 are KGHSH and LQKENI. The germline V and J ends were trimmed by 3 bases and 3 bases, with 15 bases remaining between them. The CDR3 region has the DNA TGTGCCAGCTCACCTTACTCCCCAGGTCACTACGAGCAGTACTTC. Translating gives CASSPYSPGHYEQYF.

V usage is TRBV11-2 and J usage is TRBJ2-2; 10 nucleotides match TRBD1. Germline V gene data show CDR1 as SGHAT and CDR2 as FQNNGV. Trimming cost V 4 bases and J 7 bases; bases outside gene matches: 6. CDR3 length equals 15 residues. The CDR3: CASSSRTGGIGELFF. The CDR3 region has the DNA TGTGCCAGCAGCTCAAGGACAGGGGGAATCGGGGAGCTGTTTTTT.

The chain is built from TRBV3-1 (or the pseudogene TRBV3-2) and TRBJ1-5; possible D gene TRBD1, 5 bases. The CDR3 has 13 residues. V dropped 3 bases and J dropped 5 bases, with 8 bases sitting between them. Looked up from germline, CDR1 is LGHDT and CDR2 is YNNKEL (reference sequence). The CDR3 coding sequence is TGTGCCAGCAGCCATGGAGGGGATCAGCCCCAGCATTTT. Its translation: CASSHGGDQPQHF.

J is TRBJ2-7 and V is TRBV19, with 9 bases aligning to TRBD2. Trimming took 3 bases from V and 6 from J; bases not matched to a gene: 18. Germline loops: CDR1 LNHDA, CDR2 SQIVND (reference sequence). The CDR3 has 18 amino acids. The CDR3 DNA reads TGTGCCAGTAGTATCGGCCCTCTGGCGGGGGGGCCCTCCACCGAGCAGTACTTC. It translates to CASSIGPLAGGPSTEQYF.

CDR3: CASSRPRTGGMETQYF. DNA of the CDR3: TGTGCCAGCAGCCGACCCCGGACAGGGGGAATGGAGACCCAGTACTTC. The V and J genes are TRBV11-3 and TRBJ2-5; 10 bases line up with TRBD1. The CDR3 spans 16 residues. CDR1 and CDR2 from the germline V gene are SGHNT and YENEEA. The V and J ends lost 5 bases and 5 bases, in that order; junction bases with no gene match: 11. The full variable domain, in which reference TRBV11-3 and TRBJ2-5 provide the parts outside the CDR3, is EAGVVQSPRYKIIEKKQPVAFWCNPISGHNTLYWYLQNLGQGPELLIRYENEEAVDDSQLPKDRFSAERLKGVDSTLKIQPAELGDSAVYLCASSRPRTGGMETQYFGPGTRLLVL.

The V call is TRBV27, the J call TRBJ1-5; D is possibly TRBD1 (6 bases). The CDR3 has 13 amino acids. CDR1 is MNHEY, CDR2 SMNVEV, per germline (reference sequence). V lost 6 bases, J lost 3 bases, and 9 bases lay in between. The CDR3 sequence is CASRGTFNQPQHF. The CDR3 bases are TGTGCCAGCAGAGGGACATTCAATCAGCCCCAGCATTTT.

This chain uses TRBV19 with TRBJ2-7; no reliable D call. V gave up 4 bases and J gave up 3 bases, with 4 bases separating them. The CDR3 length is 11 residues. Germline-derived CDR1 and CDR2 are LNHDA and SQIVND (reference sequence). This chain's CDR3 is CASSTLYEQYF. CDR3 sequence (DNA): TGTGCCAGTAGTACCCTCTACGAGCAGTACTTC.

The rearrangement uses TRBV18 and TRBJ1-2; no firm D call. Germline values: CDR1 KGHSH, CDR2 LQKENI. This CDR3 has 12 residues. Trimming shortened V by 2 bases and J by 7 bases, and 8 bases separated the two germline ends. This CDR3 reads CASSPTMGGYTF. As DNA, the CDR3 is TGTGCCAGCTCACCAACTATGGGTGGCTACACCTTC. The full variable domain, in which reference TRBV18 and TRBJ1-2 provide the parts outside the CDR3, is NAGVMQNPRHLVRRRGQEARLRCSPMKGHSHVYWYRQLPEEGLKFMVYLQKENIIDESGMPKERFSAEFPKEGPSILRIQQVVRGDSAAYFCASSPTMGGYTFGSGTRLTVV.

The chain recombines TRBV6-4 with TRBJ1-6; D is unresolved. CDR3 length: 16 residues. The V end lost 4 bases, the J end lost 0 bases, and 10 bases lay between the germline ends. In germline, CDR1 is MRHNA, CDR2 SNTAGT. The CDR3 protein is CASSVGAYSYNSPLHF. CDR3 coding DNA: TGTGCCAGCAGTGTGGGCGCCTACTCCTATAATTCACCCCTCCACTTT.

This clone was picked up one time. This chain joins TRBV19 and TRBJ1-6; D is ambiguous. This CDR3 has 13 residues. Trimming stripped 5 bases from V and 5 bases from J, with 7 bases between. Germline CDR1 and CDR2: LNHDA and SQIVND (reference sequence). CDR3 in amino acids: CASSALDNSPLHF. CDR3 nucleotides: TGTGCCAGTAGTGCGCTGGATAATTCACCCCTCCACTTT.

This rearrangement joins TRBV5-6 to TRBJ2-6; 8 bases align to TRBD1. The J segment lost 2 bases and the V segment lost 4 bases, leaving 8 bases of the junction unmatched. This CDR3 is built from 17 residues. Germline CDR1 SGHDT, CDR2 YYEEEE. CDR3 in amino acids: CASSTHRGMAGANVLTF. The CDR3 nucleotides read TGTGCCAGCAGCACACACAGGGGGATGGCTGGGGCCAACGTCCTGACTTTC.

The chain recombines TRBV29-1 with TRBJ1-2; 7 nucleotides match TRBD1. Trimming cost V 3 bases and J 8 bases; bases outside gene matches: 3. CDR1 SQVTM and CDR2 ANQGSEA come from the germline V gene. This CDR3 region has 11 residues. DNA for the CDR3: TGCAGCGTTGATGAGGGGGCCGGCTACACCTTC. Translated, it gives CSVDEGAGYTF.

The chain has TRBV3-1 (or the pseudogene TRBV3-2) and TRBJ2-1, with 7 bases fitting TRBD2. After removal of 8 bases from V and 9 bases from J, the junction contained 4 bases not matched to a gene. Looked up from germline, CDR1 is LGHDT and CDR2 is YNNKEL (reference sequence). CDR3 length: 11 amino acids. The CDR3 here is CASVRTSEQFF. The CDR3 DNA follows: TGTGCCAGCGTCCGGACTAGTGAGCAGTTCTTC.

This chain uses TRBV4-1 with TRBJ2-1; D call uncertain. The CDR3 covers 12 residues. V lost 0 bases, J lost 8 bases, and 5 bases lay in between. The germline gives CDR1 MGHRA, CDR2 YSYEKL. The chain's CDR3 is CASSQEAYEQFF. For the CDR3, the DNA is TGCGCCAGCAGCCAAGAGGCCTATGAGCAGTTCTTC.

This rearrangement joins TRBV6-4 to TRBJ1-2, with D perhaps TRBD1 (5 bases). The V gene lost 2 bases and the J gene lost 0 bases, with 16 bases spanning the gap. This CDR3 contains 17 residues. Germline assignment: CDR1 MRHNA and CDR2 SNTAGT. The CDR3 loop is CASSDDAGRGANYGYTF. CDR3 coding DNA: TGTGCCAGCAGTGACGATGCAGGAAGGGGTGCTAACTATGGCTACACCTTC.

The chain combines TRBV2 with TRBJ2-7; D is perhaps TRBD2 (8 bases). Trimming removed 7 bases at V and 7 bases at J, with 20 bases between. From germline, CDR1 is SNHLY and CDR2 FYNNEI. This CDR3 comprises 14 residues. The CDR3 sequence: CASNNREGAGEQYF. The CDR3 DNA sequence: TGTGCCAGCAACAACCGGGAGGGGGCGGGTGAGCAGTACTTC.

V gene TRBV28 combines with J gene TRBJ1-2; TRBD1 matches 9 bases. Looked up from germline, CDR1 is MDHEN and CDR2 is SYDVKM. The CDR3 loop spans 16 amino acids. J was trimmed by 4 bases and V by 4 bases; bases with no gene match: 10. This CDR3 reads CASSSTPGQGSYGYTF. DNA of the CDR3: TGTGCCAGCAGTTCCACCCCGGGACAGGGAAGCTATGGCTACACCTTC.